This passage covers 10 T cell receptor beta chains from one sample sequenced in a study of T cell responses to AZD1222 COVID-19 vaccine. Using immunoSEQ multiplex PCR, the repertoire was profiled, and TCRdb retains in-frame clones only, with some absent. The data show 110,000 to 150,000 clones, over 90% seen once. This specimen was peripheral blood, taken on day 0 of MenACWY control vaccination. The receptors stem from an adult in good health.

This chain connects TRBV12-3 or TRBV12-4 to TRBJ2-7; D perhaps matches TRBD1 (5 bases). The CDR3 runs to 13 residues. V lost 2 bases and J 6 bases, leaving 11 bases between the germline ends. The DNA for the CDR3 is TGTGCCAGCAGTTTACAACAGGTCGCCGAGCAGTACTTC. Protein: CASSLQQVAEQYF.

The CDR3 spells CAWTRLAGGYEQYF. For the CDR3, the DNA is TGTGCCTGGACCCGACTAGCGGGAGGCTACGAGCAGTACTTC. V usage is TRBV30 and J usage is TRBJ2-7; TRBD2 agrees at 13 bases. Trimming took 4 bases from V and 3 from J; bases not matched to a gene: 3. Looked up from germline, CDR1 is GTSNPN and CDR2 is SVGIG (reference sequence). The CDR3 consists of 14 residues.

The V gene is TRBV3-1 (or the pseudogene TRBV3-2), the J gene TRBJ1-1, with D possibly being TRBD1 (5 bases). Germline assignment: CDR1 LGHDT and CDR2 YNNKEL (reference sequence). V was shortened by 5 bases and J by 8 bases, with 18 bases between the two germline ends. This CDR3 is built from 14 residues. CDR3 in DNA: TGTGCCAGCAGCAAGGGGTTACATAACAAGGAAGCTTTCTTT. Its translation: CASSKGLHNKEAFF.

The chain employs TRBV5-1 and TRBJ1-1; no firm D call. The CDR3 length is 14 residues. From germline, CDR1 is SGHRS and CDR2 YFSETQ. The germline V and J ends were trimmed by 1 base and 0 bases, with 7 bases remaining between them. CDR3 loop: CASSLNHMNTEAFF. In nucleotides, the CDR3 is TGCGCCAGCAGCTTGAACCACATGAACACTGAAGCTTTCTTT.

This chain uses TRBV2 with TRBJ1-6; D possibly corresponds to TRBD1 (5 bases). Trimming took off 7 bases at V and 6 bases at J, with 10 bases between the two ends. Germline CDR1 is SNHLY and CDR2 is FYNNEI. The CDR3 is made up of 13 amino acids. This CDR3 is CASNGTLNSPLHF. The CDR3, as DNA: TGTGCCAGCAACGGGACTCTTAATTCACCCCTCCACTTT.

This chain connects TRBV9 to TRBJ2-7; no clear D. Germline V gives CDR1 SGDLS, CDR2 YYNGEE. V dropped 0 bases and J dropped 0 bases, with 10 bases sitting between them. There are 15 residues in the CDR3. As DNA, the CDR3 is TGTGCCAGCAGCGTAGCCGCAGGTTACTCCTACGAGCAGTACTTC. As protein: CASSVAAGYSYEQYF.

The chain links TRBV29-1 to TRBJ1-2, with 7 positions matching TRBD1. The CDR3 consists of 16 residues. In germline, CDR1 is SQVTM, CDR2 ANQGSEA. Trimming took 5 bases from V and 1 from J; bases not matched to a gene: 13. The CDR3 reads CSVPVKHRGDNYGYTF. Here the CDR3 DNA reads TGCAGCGTTCCCGTAAAACACAGGGGAGATAACTATGGCTACACCTTC.

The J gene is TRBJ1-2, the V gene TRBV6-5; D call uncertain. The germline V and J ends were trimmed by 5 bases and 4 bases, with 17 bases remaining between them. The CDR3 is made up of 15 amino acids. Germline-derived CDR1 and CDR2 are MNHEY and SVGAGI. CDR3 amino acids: CASSTYGGRGYGYTF. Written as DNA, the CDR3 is TGTGCCAGCAGTACTTACGGCGGAAGAGGCTATGGCTACACCTTC.

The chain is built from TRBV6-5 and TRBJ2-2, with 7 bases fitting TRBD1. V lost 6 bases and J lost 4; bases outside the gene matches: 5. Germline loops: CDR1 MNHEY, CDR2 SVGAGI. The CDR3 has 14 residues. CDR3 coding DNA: TGTGCCAGCAGAAGACAGGGACGCACCGGGGAGCTGTTTTTT. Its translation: CASRRQGRTGELFF.

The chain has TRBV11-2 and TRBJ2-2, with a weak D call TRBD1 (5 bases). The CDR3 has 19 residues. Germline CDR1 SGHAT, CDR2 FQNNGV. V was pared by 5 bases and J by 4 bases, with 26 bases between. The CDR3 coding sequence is TGTGCCAGCAGCAAAACCTTCCCCCCTGGCAGGGCGGCCACCGGGGAGCTGTTTTTT. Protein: CASSKTFPPGRAATGELFF.